This T cell receptor beta chain is drawn from a study of T-cell reconstitution after alpha-beta-depleted transplantation in children. V was clipped by 3 bases and J by 6 bases; unmatched bases: 8. CDR1 KGHSH and CDR2 LQKENI come from the germline V gene. The CDR3 contains 14 residues. This clonotype was detected only a few times. The TCRbeta library was prepared with unique molecular identifiers. TCRdb fed the PCR reads into MiXCR, producing one record per CDR3 protein. The sample shows a few hundred thousand distinct CDR3 sequences, about a tenth of them seen only once. The material was PBMCs from the stem cell graft donor, obtained from the stem cell graft. The rearrangement uses TRBV18 and TRBJ2-7; TRBD2 agrees at 7 bases. This clonotype originated in a human donor who donated a stem cell graft to a child with acute lymphoblastic leukemia. The CDR3 sequence is CASSPKTAGAEQYF. In DNA, the CDR3 is TGTGCCAGCTCACCGAAAACCGCGGGAGCCGAGCAGTACTTC.